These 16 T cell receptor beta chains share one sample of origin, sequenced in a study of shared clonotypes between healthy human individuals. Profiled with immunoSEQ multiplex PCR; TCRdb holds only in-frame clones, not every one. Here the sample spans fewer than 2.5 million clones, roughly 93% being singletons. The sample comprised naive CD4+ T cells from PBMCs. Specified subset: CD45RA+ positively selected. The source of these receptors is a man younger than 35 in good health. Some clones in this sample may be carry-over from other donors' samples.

CDR3 coding DNA: TGTGCCAGCAACGGGGGCCGGGACAGGGCAAAGTTTTTT. It is translated as CASNGGRDRAKFF. The V and J genes are TRBV14 and TRBJ2-2, with 9 bases lining up with TRBD1. Germline trimming cut 7 bases from V and 16 bases from J; bases unmatched to any gene: 13. From germline, CDR1 is SGHDN and CDR2 FVKESK. CDR3 length: 13 amino acids.

This CDR3 is CASSLELAGGEGTQYF. CDR3 DNA: TGCGCCAGCAGCTTGGAACTAGCGGGAGGCGAGGGTACGCAGTATTTT. The V and J genes are TRBV5-1 and TRBJ2-3, with 12 positions matching TRBD2. In germline, CDR1 is SGHRS, CDR2 YFSETQ. CDR3 length: 16 amino acids. J gave up 8 bases and V 0 bases, and 7 bases lay outside the gene matches. Full variable domain (rest looked up from reference TRBV5-1 and TRBJ2-3): KAGVTQTPRYLIKTRGQQVTLSCSPISGHRSVSWYQQTPGQGLQFLFEYFSETQRNKGNFPGRFSGRQFSNSRSEMNVSTLELGDSALYLCASSLELAGGEGTQYFGPGTRLTVL.

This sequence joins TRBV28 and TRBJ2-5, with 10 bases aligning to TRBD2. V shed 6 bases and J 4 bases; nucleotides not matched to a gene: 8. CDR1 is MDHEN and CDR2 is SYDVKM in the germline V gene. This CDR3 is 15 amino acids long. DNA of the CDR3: TGTGCCAGCAGCCCCCTAGCGGGAGTAACAGAGACCCAGTACTTC. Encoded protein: CASSPLAGVTETQYF.

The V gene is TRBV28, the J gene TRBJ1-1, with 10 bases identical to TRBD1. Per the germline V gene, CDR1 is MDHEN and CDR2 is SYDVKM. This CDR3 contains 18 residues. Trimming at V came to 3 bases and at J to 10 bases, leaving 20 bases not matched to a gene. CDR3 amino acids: CASSFPPTGGESLHRAFF. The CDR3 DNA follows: TGTGCCAGCAGTTTCCCGCCGACAGGGGGCGAATCTCTTCATCGAGCTTTCTTT. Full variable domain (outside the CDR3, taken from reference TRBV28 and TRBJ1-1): DVKVTQSSRYLVKRTGEKVFLECVQDMDHENMFWYRQDPGLGLRLIYFSYDVKMKEKGDIPEGYSVSREKKERFSLILESASTNQTSMYLCASSFPPTGGESLHRAFFGQGTRLTVV.

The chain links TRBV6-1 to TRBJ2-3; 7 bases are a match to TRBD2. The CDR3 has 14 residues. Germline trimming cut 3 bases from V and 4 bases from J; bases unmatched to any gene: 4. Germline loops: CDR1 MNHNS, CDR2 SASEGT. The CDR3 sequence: CASSEAGDADTQYF. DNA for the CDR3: TGTGCCAGCAGTGAGGCGGGAGACGCAGATACGCAGTATTTT.

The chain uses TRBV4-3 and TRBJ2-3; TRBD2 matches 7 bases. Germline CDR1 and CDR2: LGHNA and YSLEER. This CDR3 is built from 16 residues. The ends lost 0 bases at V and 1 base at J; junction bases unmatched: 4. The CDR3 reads CASSQERGGGTDTQYF. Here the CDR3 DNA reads TGCGCCAGCAGCCAAGAACGGGGAGGGGGCACAGATACGCAGTATTTT.

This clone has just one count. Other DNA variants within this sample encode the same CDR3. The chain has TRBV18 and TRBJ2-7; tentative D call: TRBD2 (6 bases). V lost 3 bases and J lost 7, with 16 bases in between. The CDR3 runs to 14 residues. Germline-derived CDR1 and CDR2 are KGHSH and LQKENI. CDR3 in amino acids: CASSPGAGVGEQYF. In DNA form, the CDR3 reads TGTGCCAGCTCACCGGGAGCGGGCGTGGGGGAGCAGTACTTC.

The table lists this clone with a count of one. The chain's CDR3 is CASSSASGSVETQYF. In DNA, the CDR3 is TGTGCCAGCAGCTCTGCTAGCGGGAGTGTTGAGACCCAGTACTTC. V gene TRBV9 combines with J gene TRBJ2-5; TRBD2 matches at 10 bases. Germline V gene lookup returns CDR1 SGDLS and CDR2 YYNGEE. This CDR3 contains 15 residues. V lost 4 bases and J lost 5; bases outside the gene matches: 8.

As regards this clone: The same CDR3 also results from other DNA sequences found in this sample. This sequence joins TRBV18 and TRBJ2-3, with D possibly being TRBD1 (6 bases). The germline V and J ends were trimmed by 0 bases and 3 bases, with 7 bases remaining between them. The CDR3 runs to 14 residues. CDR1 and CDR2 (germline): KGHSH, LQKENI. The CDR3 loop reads CASSPPQGTDTQYF. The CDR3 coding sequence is TGTGCCAGCTCACCACCGCAGGGGACAGATACGCAGTATTTT.

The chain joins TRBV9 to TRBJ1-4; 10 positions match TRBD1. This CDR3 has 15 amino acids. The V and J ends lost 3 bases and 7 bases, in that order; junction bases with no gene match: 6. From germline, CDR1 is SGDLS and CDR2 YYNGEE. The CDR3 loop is CASSATGGPGEKLFF. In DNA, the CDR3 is TGTGCCAGCAGCGCGACAGGGGGCCCTGGTGAAAAACTGTTTTTT.

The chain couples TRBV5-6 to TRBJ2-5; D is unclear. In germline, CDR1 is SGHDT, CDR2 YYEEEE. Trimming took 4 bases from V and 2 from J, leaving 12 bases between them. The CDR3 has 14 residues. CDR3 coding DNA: TGTGCCAGCAGCCTATTGGACCGTCAAGAGACCCAGTACTTC. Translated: CASSLLDRQETQYF. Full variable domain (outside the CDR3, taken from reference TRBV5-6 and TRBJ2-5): DAGVTQSPTHLIKTRGQQVTLRCSPKSGHDTVSWYQQALGQGPQFIFQYYEEEERQRGNFPDRFSGHQFPNYSSELNVNALLLGDSALYLCASSLLDRQETQYFGPGTRLLVL.

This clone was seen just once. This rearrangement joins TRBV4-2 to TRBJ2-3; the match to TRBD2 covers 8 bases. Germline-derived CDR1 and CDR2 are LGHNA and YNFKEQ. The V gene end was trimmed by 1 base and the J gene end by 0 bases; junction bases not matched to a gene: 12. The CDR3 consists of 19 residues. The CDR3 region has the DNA TGTGCCAGCAGCCAAGCGAACCCGAGGGGCGGGAGGAGCACAGATACGCAGTATTTT. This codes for CASSQANPRGGRSTDTQYF.

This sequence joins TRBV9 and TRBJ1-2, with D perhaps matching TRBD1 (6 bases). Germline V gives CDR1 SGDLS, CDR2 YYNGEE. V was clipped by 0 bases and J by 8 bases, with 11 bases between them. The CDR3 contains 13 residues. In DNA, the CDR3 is TGTGCCAGCAGCGTAGATTCCGGGGGCGGCTACACCTTC. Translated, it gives CASSVDSGGGYTF.

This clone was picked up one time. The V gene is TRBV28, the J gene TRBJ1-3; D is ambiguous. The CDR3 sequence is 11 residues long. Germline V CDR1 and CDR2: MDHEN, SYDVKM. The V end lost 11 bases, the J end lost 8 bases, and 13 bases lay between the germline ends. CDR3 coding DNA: TGTGCCGGCAACACGGAAGACACCATATATTTT. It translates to CAGNTEDTIYF.

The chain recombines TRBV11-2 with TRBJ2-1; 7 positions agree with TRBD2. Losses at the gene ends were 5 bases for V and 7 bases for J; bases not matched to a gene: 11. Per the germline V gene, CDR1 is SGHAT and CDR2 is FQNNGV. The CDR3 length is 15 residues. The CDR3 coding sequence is TGTGCCAGCAGCCCAAGGCCGGGGACTACGAATGAGCAGTTCTTC. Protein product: CASSPRPGTTNEQFF.

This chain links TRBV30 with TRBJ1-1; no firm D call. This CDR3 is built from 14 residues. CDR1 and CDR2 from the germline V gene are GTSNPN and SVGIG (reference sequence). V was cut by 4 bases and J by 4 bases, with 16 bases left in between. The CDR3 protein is CAWTPRRGGTEAFF. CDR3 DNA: TGTGCCTGGACCCCCCGGCGGGGAGGCACTGAAGCTTTCTTT.